Included here is one T cell receptor (beta chain) sequence, with context. Its antigen is undetermined. Within the sample, other DNA sequences also encode this same CDR3. The V gene lost 6 bases and the J gene lost 0 bases, with 12 bases spanning the gap. This CDR3 spans 14 amino acids. Looked up from germline, CDR1 is MDHEN and CDR2 is SYDVKM. The data were obtained in a study of shared clonotypes between healthy human individuals. Turning to the study itself: Researchers assigned three CD4 naive, three CD4 memory, two CD8 naive and one CD8 memory plate to each donor. Study results and caveats: Compared with memory subsets, naive subsets generally had larger estimated richness.

Using immunoSEQ multiplex PCR, the repertoire was profiled, and TCRdb retains in-frame clones only, with some absent. The sample consists of around 2,000,000 clones, about 95% of them appearing once. Terminally differentiated effector memory CD45RA+ cells were left out of the naive CD8 fraction, which was CD45RO-negative and positively selected for CCR7. Donation came from healthy HIV-negative adults that had no recent acute infections or vaccinations. Every donor, a Caucasian adult, lived in Nashville, Tennessee. The sequencing sample was made of naive CD8+ T cells sorted from blood. The chain recombines TRBV28 with TRBJ2-7; D might be TRBD1 (6 bases). The TCR was taken from a man aged 18 to 30 in good health. This CDR3 is CASSLRGPSYEQYF. The DNA of the CDR3 is TGTGCCAGCAGCCTCAGGGGTCCCTCCTACGAGCAGTACTTC. Looking up the rest from reference TRBV28 and TRBJ2-7 gives the full variable domain: DVKVTQSSRYLVKRTGEKVFLECVQDMDHENMFWYRQDPGLGLRLIYFSYDVKMKEKGDIPEGYSVSREKKERFSLILESASTNQTSMYLCASSLRGPSYEQYFGPGTRLTVT.